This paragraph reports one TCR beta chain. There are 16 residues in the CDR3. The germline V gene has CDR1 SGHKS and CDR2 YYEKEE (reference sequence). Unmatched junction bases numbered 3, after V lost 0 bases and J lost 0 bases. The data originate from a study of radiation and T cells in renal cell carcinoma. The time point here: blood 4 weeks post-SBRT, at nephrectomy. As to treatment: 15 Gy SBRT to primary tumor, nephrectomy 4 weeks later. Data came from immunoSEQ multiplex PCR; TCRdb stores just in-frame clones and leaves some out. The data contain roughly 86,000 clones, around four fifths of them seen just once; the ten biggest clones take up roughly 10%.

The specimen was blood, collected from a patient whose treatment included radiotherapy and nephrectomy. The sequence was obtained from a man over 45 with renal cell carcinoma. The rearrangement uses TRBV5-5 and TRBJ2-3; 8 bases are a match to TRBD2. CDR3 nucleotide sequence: TGTGCCAGCAGCTTGGGCGCTAGCGGGAGCACAGATACGCAGTATTTT. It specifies CASSLGASGSTDTQYF.